Included here is one T cell receptor beta chain sequence, with context. Its antigen is currently unknown. Germline V CDR1 and CDR2: LGHNA, YNFKEQ. This CDR3 comprises 16 residues. Trimming removed 1 base from V and 7 bases from J; junction bases left unmatched: 8. This specimen belongs to a study of T cell responses to AZD1222 COVID-19 vaccine. Findings and caveats of the study: Without day 14 samples, only post-peak T cell repertoires were studied. The study reported that nearly half of spike-specific TCRs target unmutated variant regions. At 160-218 and 743-854, vaccine-associated CD4 TCRs were dominant, and they spanned spike.

Pooling was applied to second doses at about 4 or about 12 weeks. TCRdb's table, derived via immunoSEQ multiplex PCR, lists solely in-frame clones and lacks some. Here the sample spans over 130,000 clones, 80% to 95% being singletons. The sequences come from peripheral blood, collected 28 days after the second AZD1222 dose. The receptor was derived from an adult who received the AZD1222 COVID-19 vaccine. The chain links TRBV4-2 to TRBJ2-1; 9 bases are a match to TRBD2. The CDR3 protein is CASSQVVAGVGNEQFF. CDR3 DNA sequence: TGTGCCAGCAGCCAAGTCGTAGCGGGAGTAGGGAATGAGCAGTTCTTC.